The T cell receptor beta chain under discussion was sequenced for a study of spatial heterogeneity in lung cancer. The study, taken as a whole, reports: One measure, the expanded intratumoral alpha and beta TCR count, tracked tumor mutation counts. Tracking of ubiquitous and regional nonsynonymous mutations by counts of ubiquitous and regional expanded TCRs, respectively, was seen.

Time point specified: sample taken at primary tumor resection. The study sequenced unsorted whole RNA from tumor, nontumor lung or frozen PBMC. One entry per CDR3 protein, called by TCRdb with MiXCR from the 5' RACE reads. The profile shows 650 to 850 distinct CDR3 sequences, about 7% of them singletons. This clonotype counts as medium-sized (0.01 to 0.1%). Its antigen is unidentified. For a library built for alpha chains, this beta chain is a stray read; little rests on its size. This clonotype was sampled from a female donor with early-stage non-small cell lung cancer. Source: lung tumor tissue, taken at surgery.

The CDR3 protein is CASSLGPGNSYEQYF. As DNA, the CDR3 is TGTGCCAGCAGCTTAGGTCCAGGGAACTCCTACGAGCAGTACTTC. The J gene is TRBJ2-7, the V gene TRBV7-2, with D possibly TRBD1 on 5 matching bases. This CDR3 region has 15 residues. V was trimmed by 1 base and J by 0 bases, leaving 10 bases between them. CDR1 and CDR2 (germline): SGHTA, FQGNSA.